Listed here are 4 T cell receptor beta chains from one sample, sequenced in a study of cytomegalovirus exposure and HLA in healthy donors. The PCR made use of 60 Vbeta and 13 Jbeta primers. Sequenced by immunoSEQ multiplex PCR; TCRdb stores in-frame clones only, minus some. Among about 160,000 clones listed, approximately 88% were seen once. Material: PBMCs. The receptor set was obtained from a boy aged 2 to 10 in good health and CMV-seronegative.

CDR3 coding DNA: TGTGCCAGCAGGCAGCCGGGACAGGGGACAGATACGCAGTATTTT. Residues: CASRQPGQGTDTQYF. The chain employs TRBV6-5 and TRBJ2-3, with TRBD1 identical over 10 bases. CDR3 length: 15 amino acids. Germline CDR1 reads MNHEY; CDR2 reads SVGAGI. Unmatched junction bases numbered 6, after V lost 6 bases and J lost 3 bases.

The chain couples TRBV19 to TRBJ1-2; 7 bases are shared with TRBD1. The CDR3 sequence is 15 residues long. CDR1 and CDR2 from the germline V gene are LNHDA and SQIVND (reference sequence). Trimming cost V 5 bases and J 3 bases; bases outside gene matches: 9. In DNA form, the CDR3 reads TGTGCCAGTAGTGTTCCTTCGGGACAGCACTATGGCTACACCTTC. Its protein is CASSVPSGQHYGYTF.

The CDR3 DNA reads as TGTGCCAGTAGTACTACTAGCGGGAGATACAATGAGCAGTTCTTC. This gives the protein CASSTTSGRYNEQFF. The V gene is TRBV19, the J gene TRBJ2-1, with TRBD2 matching over 11 bases. Germline CDR1 reads LNHDA; CDR2 reads SQIVND (reference sequence). The CDR3 length is 15 residues. V gave up 4 bases and J gave up 4 bases; unmatched junction bases: 3.

The table lists this clone with a count of one. The chain employs TRBV5-1 and TRBJ2-7, with a tentative D call TRBD1 (6 bases). The CDR3 loop spans 14 amino acids. Trimming took 4 bases from V and 4 from J, leaving 15 bases between them. Per germline, CDR1 SGHRS and CDR2 YFSETQ. The CDR3 DNA sequence: TGCGCCAGCAGCCAGACACAGGGTGGATACGAGCAGTACTTC. Protein product: CASSQTQGGYEQYF.